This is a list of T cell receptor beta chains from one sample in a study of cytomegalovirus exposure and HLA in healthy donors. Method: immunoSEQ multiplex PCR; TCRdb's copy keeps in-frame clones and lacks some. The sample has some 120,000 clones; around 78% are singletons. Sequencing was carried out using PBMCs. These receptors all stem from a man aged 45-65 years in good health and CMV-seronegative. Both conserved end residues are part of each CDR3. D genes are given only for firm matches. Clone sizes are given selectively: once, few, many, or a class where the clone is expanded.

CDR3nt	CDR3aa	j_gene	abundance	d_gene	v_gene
TGTGCCAGCTCCCGAGACAGTGGAAACACCATATATTTT	CASSRDSGNTIYF	TRBJ1-3	-	-	TRBV18
TGTGCCAGCACCCGGGACAGGGACTCCTACAATGAGCAGTTCTTC	CASTRDRDSYNEQFF	TRBJ2-1	-	TRBD1	TRBV6-6
TGTGCCAGCAGCAAACCTCTAGACCGGGACAGGGTTTTGGTCCTGACTTTC	CASSKPLDRDRVLVLTF	TRBJ2-6	-	TRBD1	TRBV7-9
TGCGCCAGCAGCCTAGGACAGAAATGGTACTTC	CASSLGQKWYF	TRBJ2-7	few	-	TRBV5-1
TGTGCCAGTAGTGTCGGTCCCCCGACAGGGAACACCGGGGAGCTGTTTTTT	CASSVGPPTGNTGELFF	TRBJ2-2	few	-	TRBV19
TGTGCCAGCAGTGAGGACAGGGGGGGCAATCAGCCCCAGCATTTT	CASSEDRGGNQPQHF	TRBJ1-5	-	TRBD1	TRBV6-1
TGTGCCAGCAGTGAAGTAGCGGGGGACTCCTACGAGCAGTACTTC	CASSEVAGDSYEQYF	TRBJ2-7	once	TRBD2	TRBV6-1
TGTGCCAGCAGCCTACAGGGAGCCCAGAACACTGAAGCTTTCTTT	CASSLQGAQNTEAFF	TRBJ1-1	-	-	TRBV2
TGTGCCAGCAGCTTACGGACTGGCACCGGGGAGCTGTTTTTT	CASSLRTGTGELFF	TRBJ2-2	-	-	TRBV7-9
TGCGCCAGCAGCCAAGAGGTATCTCAGGGGGCTCGTGGCTACACCTTC	CASSQEVSQGARGYTF	TRBJ1-2	-	TRBD1	TRBV4-3
TGTGCCAGCAGCTCGGGACAGGGGGACCACACAGATACGCAGTATTTT	CASSSGQGDHTDTQYF	TRBJ2-3	-	TRBD1	TRBV7-9
TGTGCCAGCAGCGTAGACAGGGGGCGGGACGAGCAGTACTTC	CASSVDRGRDEQYF	TRBJ2-7	-	TRBD1	TRBV9
TGTGCCAGCAGCTTGGGACAGCGACCCGAGACCCAGTACTTC	CASSLGQRPETQYF	TRBJ2-5	-	-	TRBV5-6
TGTGCCAGCAGTGTCGGGACAGGGTGGGAGTCGGCCCAGTACTTC	CASSVGTGWESAQYF	TRBJ2-5	-	TRBD1	TRBV6-1
TGTGCCAGTAGTAAAGGACAGGGCTCGGGGTACCAGCCCCAGCATTTT	CASSKGQGSGYQPQHF	TRBJ1-5	few	TRBD1	TRBV19
TGTGCCAGCAGCTTTGGCTTGCTAGCGGGTGGGGAGACCCAGTACTTC	CASSFGLLAGGETQYF	TRBJ2-5	few	TRBD2	TRBV7-9
TGTGCCAGCAGCTTGGCAGGGGGCGGTGGCTACACCTTC	CASSLAGGGGYTF	TRBJ1-2	-	TRBD1	TRBV11-3
TGCGCCAGCAGCCAAGGGGGACAGGTGGACTATGGCTACACCTTC	CASSQGGQVDYGYTF	TRBJ1-2	-	TRBD1	TRBV4-3
TGTGCCAGCAGTTTATCGCGGTTGGCTGAAAAACTGTTTTTT	CASSLSRLAEKLFF	TRBJ1-4	-	-	TRBV27
TGCGCCAGCAGAGCCGGGACAGCGAACACTGAAGCTTTCTTT	CASRAGTANTEAFF	TRBJ1-1	-	TRBD1	TRBV5-1
TGTGCCAGCGGACGGGGGGAAATGTTACCTGGGGCCAACGTCCTGACTTTC	CASGRGEMLPGANVLTF	TRBJ2-6	-	TRBD2	TRBV2
TGTGCCAGCAGCTCCCCCGGGGTGAAGGGTGGGTCGGATACGCAGTATTTT	CASSSPGVKGGSDTQYF	TRBJ2-3	-	-	TRBV7-3
TGTGCCAGCAGCTCCAACGGGGACAATGAGCAGTTCTTC	CASSSNGDNEQFF	TRBJ2-1	few	-	TRBV7-6
TGCAGCCCGATTCAGGCCGGATCAGATACGCAGTATTTT	CSPIQAGSDTQYF	TRBJ2-3	-	-	TRBV29-1
TGCGCCAGCAGCCCGGCGGGGGCTTCCCACAATGAGCAGTTCTTC	CASSPAGASHNEQFF	TRBJ2-1	-	-	TRBV5-1
TGTGCCAGCAGCTTAGACGGGACAGAAAATTCACCCCTCCACTTT	CASSLDGTENSPLHF	TRBJ1-6	-	TRBD1	TRBV11-2
TGTGCCAGCAGCTTAGGAACCTTCGGGGGTGGCTACACCTTC	CASSLGTFGGGYTF	TRBJ1-2	-	-	TRBV7-2
TGTGCCAGCAGTGGATTACCGGGACAGGGGGCCGGGGAGCTGTTTTTT	CASSGLPGQGAGELFF	TRBJ2-2	once	TRBD1	TRBV25-1
TGTGCCAGCAGCTTAAGCAGGGGGGCAGAGACCCAGTACTTC	CASSLSRGAETQYF	TRBJ2-5	-	-	TRBV11-3
TGTGCCAGCAGCACCGAGATTTACACAGATACGCAGTATTTT	CASSTEIYTDTQYF	TRBJ2-3	-	-	TRBV9
TGTGCCGGGAGGAGGAGCTCCTATAATTCACCCCTCCACTTT	CAGRRSSYNSPLHF	TRBJ1-6	few	-	TRBV2
TGTGTCGAAGCAAGCGGGAACACTGAAGCTTTCTTT	CVEASGNTEAFF	TRBJ1-1	few	-	TRBV2
TGTGCCTGTCTTCAGGGGGACAGCTGGAATGAGCAGTTCTTC	CACLQGDSWNEQFF	TRBJ2-1	few	TRBD1	TRBV30
TGTGCCAGCAGCTTAGTGGGGACACTCCAGTACTTC	CASSLVGTLQYF	TRBJ2-7	-	-	TRBV7-9
TGTGCCAGCACTCCCGCCCCAGGGACTTCATACAATGAGCAGTTCTTC	CASTPAPGTSYNEQFF	TRBJ2-1	once	-	TRBV28
TGTGCCAGCAGCGTAGGGACAGGGGGCGAAGAGGAAAAACTGTTTTTT	CASSVGTGGEEEKLFF	TRBJ1-4	-	TRBD1	TRBV9
TGCAGTCCTCGTCGGGAGGATACGCAGTATTTT	CSPRREDTQYF	TRBJ2-3	-	-	TRBV20-1
TGTGCCAGCAGCCTGGGGGGGCAGCAAGAGACCCAGTACTTC	CASSLGGQQETQYF	TRBJ2-5	-	-	TRBV7-2
TGTGCCAGCACCGGGGAACCCTCACCCCTCCACTTT	CASTGEPSPLHF	TRBJ1-6	-	-	TRBV28
TGTGCCAGTAGTATAAGAGAGGCAGGGGCCGACGAGCAGTACTTC	CASSIREAGADEQYF	TRBJ2-7	-	-	TRBV19
TGTGCCAGTAGTATAGGGGGACAGGGAACAGATACGCAGTATTTT	CASSIGGQGTDTQYF	TRBJ2-3	once	TRBD1	TRBV19
TGCGCCAGCAGCTTGACCGACAGACTTAGCACAGATACGCAGTATTTT	CASSLTDRLSTDTQYF	TRBJ2-3	-	-	TRBV5-1
TGTGCCAGCAGTGAAGCCAGGGTCGGTCCGGAGCCCCAGCATTTT	CASSEARVGPEPQHF	TRBJ1-5	few	-	TRBV2
TGTGCCAGCAGCTTAGATCTATCACAGGGCAGGGAGACCCAGTACTTC	CASSLDLSQGRETQYF	TRBJ2-5	-	-	TRBV11-2
TGTGCCAGCAGTGGGACTAGCCGGAGAGATACGCAGTATTTT	CASSGTSRRDTQYF	TRBJ2-3	-	TRBD2	TRBV2
TGCGCCAGCAGCTCGGGGCTTAGCGGGGGCCTCCAAGAGACCCAGTACTTC	CASSSGLSGGLQETQYF	TRBJ2-5	-	TRBD2	TRBV5-1
TGCGCCAGCAGCCCGGGACTAGCGGGGGGTAACAATGAGCAGTTCTTC	CASSPGLAGGNNEQFF	TRBJ2-1	-	TRBD2	TRBV4-3
TGTGCCAGCAGTTACTTCCAGGGCCTCATGAACACTGAAGCTTTCTTT	CASSYFQGLMNTEAFF	TRBJ1-1	-	-	TRBV6-5
TGTGCCAGCAGTGAAATCCGGGGGGACCAAGAGACCCAGTACTTC	CASSEIRGDQETQYF	TRBJ2-5	once	TRBD2	TRBV6-1
TGTGCCAGTATCGACCGAGGACAGTCCAATCAGCCCCAGCATTTT	CASIDRGQSNQPQHF	TRBJ1-5	-	-	TRBV19
TGTGCCTGGAGTGGACTAGCGGGGGGATACAATGAGCAGTTCTTC	CAWSGLAGGYNEQFF	TRBJ2-1	-	TRBD2	TRBV30
TGTGCCAGCAGTGGAGGGACAGGGGTATATGTCGGGGGCTACACCTTC	CASSGGTGVYVGGYTF	TRBJ1-2	-	TRBD1	TRBV6-1
TGTGCCAGCAGCTCCGACAGGGGCAGAAGCAATCAGCCCCAGCATTTT	CASSSDRGRSNQPQHF	TRBJ1-5	few	TRBD1	TRBV7-8
TGTGCCAGCAGCCTCGGACTAGCGGAGTACTTC	CASSLGLAEYF	TRBJ2-4	few	TRBD2	TRBV2
TGTGCCAGCAGTGAGGTAGCGGGGGTGGATACGCAGTATTTT	CASSEVAGVDTQYF	TRBJ2-3	-	TRBD2	TRBV6-1
TGTGCCAGCTCTTCACCCGGAGCTAGTACGGACAGGGGGCGAGCCAAAAACATTCAGTACTTC	CASSSPGASTDRGRAKNIQYF	TRBJ2-4	few	TRBD1	TRBV18
TGTGCCTGGAGCCTAGGACTCCAAGTCCCTAATGAAAAACTGTTTTTT	CAWSLGLQVPNEKLFF	TRBJ1-4	-	-	TRBV30
TGTGCCAGCAGCACCGGACAGGGAGTCTATGGCTACACCTTC	CASSTGQGVYGYTF	TRBJ1-2	-	TRBD1	TRBV9